Included here is one TCR beta chain sequence, with context. This specimen belongs to a study of T cell changes during pregnancy in multiple sclerosis. The CDR3 contains 12 residues. In germline, CDR1 is MNHEY, CDR2 SVGAGI. J gave up 4 bases and V 5 bases, and 2 bases lay outside the gene matches. TCRdb keeps only in-frame clones here, not all; method: immunoSEQ multiplex PCR. The table has about 17,000 clones, approximately 88% seen once. The receptor comes from a female donor in good health, enrolled as a control in a pregnancy study. The V and J genes are TRBV6-5 and TRBJ2-7; 7 bases are a match to TRBD1. The input for sequencing was CD8+ T cells from peripheral blood mononuclear cells, taken after pregnancy. The CDR3 is CASSPGQYEQYF. The CDR3 DNA reads as TGTGCCAGCAGTCCGGGACAGTACGAGCAGTACTTC.